A single sample gave rise to the 12 T cell receptor beta chains below, sequenced in a study of T cells in Graves' hyperthyroidism and ophthalmopathy. Amplified TCR beta CDR3 regions derived from RNA transcripts. Initially, a first-round RT-PCR of the TCR CDR3 employed the HTBI primer set. TCRdb reprocessed the multiplex PCR reads via MiXCR and lists one record per CDR3 protein. The sample carries around 600,000 distinct CDR3 sequences, over 12% recorded once. The specimen sequenced was blood. All receptors come from a woman younger than 35 with Graves' ophthalmopathy.

Many counts were recorded for this clonotype. This rearrangement joins TRBV27 to TRBJ2-1, with 12 bases aligning to TRBD2. The CDR3 runs 16 residues. V was clipped by 5 bases and J by 3 bases; unmatched bases: 5. Germline assignment: CDR1 MNHEY and CDR2 SMNVEV (reference sequence). CDR3 DNA sequence: TGTGCCAGCAGTCCCCTAGCGGGAGGGGTCTACAATGAGCAGTTCTTC. Translation gives CASSPLAGGVYNEQFF.

A note on this clonotype: A much larger clone sits a single nucleotide away, making a read error possible. J is TRBJ1-4 and V is TRBV11-3, with a possible D match to TRBD1 (6 bases). In germline, CDR1 is SGHNT, CDR2 YENEEA. V gave up 6 bases and J gave up 3 bases, with 14 bases separating them. This CDR3 region has 15 residues. CDR3 protein: CASRLRGRANEKLFF. DNA for the CDR3: TGTGCCAGCAGGTTGCGGGGGCGGGCTAATGAAAAACTGTTTTTT. Combining the CDR3 with reference TRBV11-3 and TRBJ1-4 gives the whole variable domain EAGVVQSPRYKIIEKKQPVAFWCNPISGHNTLYWYLQNLGQGPELLIRYENEEAVDDSQLPKDRFSAERLKGVDSTLKIQPAELGDSAVYLCASRLRGRANEKLFFGSGTQLSVL.

The rearrangement links TRBV5-6 to TRBJ2-2; 8 bases line up with TRBD1. The germline V gene has CDR1 SGHDT and CDR2 YYEEEE. The CDR3 loop spans 19 amino acids. The ends lost 2 bases at V and 5 bases at J; junction bases unmatched: 17. CDR3 residues: CASSLPRKGPGGLTGELFF. CDR3 sequence (DNA): TGTGCCAGCAGCTTACCACGGAAGGGGCCAGGGGGCCTAACCGGGGAGCTGTTTTTT.

About this clonotype itself: A single base separates this from a much larger clone, so it may be a read error. The chain uses TRBV5-5 and TRBJ1-5; D not certain. Germline values: CDR1 SGHKS, CDR2 YYEKEE (reference sequence). The CDR3 is 13 residues long. CDR3 residues: CASSRYNDQPRHF. In nucleotides, the CDR3 is TGTGCCAGCAGCCGGTACAACGATCAGCCCCGGCATTTT. The full variable domain, with the rest looked up from reference TRBV5-5 and TRBJ1-5, is DAGVTQSPTHLIKTRGQQVTLRCSPISGHKSVSWYQQVLGQGPQFIFQYYEKEERGRGNFPDRFSARQFPNYSSELNVNALLLGDSALYLCASSRYNDQPRHFGDGTRLSIL.

There are many counts of this clonotype. This rearrangement joins TRBV28 to TRBJ2-2, with D maybe TRBD1 (6 bases). The V gene lost 5 bases and the J gene lost 6 bases, with 16 bases spanning the gap. This CDR3 contains 15 residues. Germline V gene data show CDR1 as MDHEN and CDR2 as SYDVKM. The CDR3 bases are TGTGCCAGCAGTGTCCCACAGGGATTCGCCGGGGAGCTGTTTTTT. The encoded protein is CASSVPQGFAGELFF.

The CDR3 sequence is CASSSGTGANTEAFF. Here the CDR3 DNA reads TGTGCCAGCAGTTCCGGGACAGGGGCGAACACTGAAGCTTTCTTT. The chain uses TRBV6-5 and TRBJ1-1; 10 nucleotides agree with TRBD1. V trimming: 4 bases; J trimming: 1 base; junction bases outside the gene matches: 3. This CDR3 has 15 residues. Germline V gene sequence: CDR1 MNHEY, CDR2 SVGAGI.

This clonotype was seen only a few times. The V gene is TRBV11-1, the J gene TRBJ2-7; TRBD1 matches 9 bases. Trimming at V came to 2 bases and at J to 5 bases, leaving 7 bases not matched to a gene. Germline CDR1 and CDR2: SGHAT and FQDESV (reference sequence). CDR3 length: 15 amino acids. The chain's CDR3 is CASSLWRDRENEQYF. CDR3 DNA: TGTGCCAGCAGCTTATGGCGGGACAGGGAAAACGAGCAGTACTTC.

This clonotype has a count of ten or more. This sequence joins TRBV3-1 and TRBJ1-6; D uncertain. Per germline, CDR1 LGHDT and CDR2 YNNKEL (reference sequence). The CDR3 spans 13 residues. The V gene lost 0 bases and the J gene lost 10 bases, with 7 bases spanning the gap. The CDR3 reads CASSQDPRSPLHF. CDR3 bases: TGTGCCAGCAGCCAAGATCCTAGGTCACCCCTCCACTTT.

This clonotype was detected many times. V gene TRBV18 combines with J gene TRBJ1-2, with 7 bases matching TRBD1. Germline assignment: CDR1 KGHSH and CDR2 LQKENI. CDR3 length: 13 residues. The junction had 7 bases not matched to a gene; V was cut back by 5 bases and J by 7 bases. The CDR3, as DNA: TGTGCCAGCTCAATCGACAGGGTATCTGGCTACACCTTC. Its translation is CASSIDRVSGYTF.

The chain employs TRBV6-9 and TRBJ2-3, with TRBD2 identical over 10 bases. The CDR3 has 18 amino acids. Germline V gives CDR1 MNHGY, CDR2 SVAAGI. Trimming removed 3 bases from V and 2 bases from J; junction bases left unmatched: 11. CDR3 amino acids: CASSYLGAGGLNTDTQYF. The CDR3 DNA reads TGTGCCAGCAGTTACCTTGGAGCGGGAGGGCTAAACACAGATACGCAGTATTTT.

This clonotype was seen at least ten times. The chain links TRBV11-2 to TRBJ1-3; D may be TRBD1 (6 bases). Deletions cut 3 bases from V and 0 bases from J, with 9 bases between. Germline V gene data show CDR1 as SGHAT and CDR2 as FQNNGV. The CDR3 extends over 15 amino acids. The CDR3 nucleotides read TGTGCCAGCAGCTTTTCCAGGGGCTCTGGAAACACCATATATTTT. Its translation: CASSFSRGSGNTIYF.

Only a few counts were recorded for this clonotype. The rearrangement links TRBV15 to TRBJ2-2, with D perhaps matching TRBD1 (6 bases). V was clipped by 4 bases and J by 5 bases, with 11 bases between them. Germline assignment: CDR1 LNHNV and CDR2 YYDKDF (reference sequence). This CDR3 contains 14 residues. This chain's CDR3 is CATSNRAMTGELFF. The CDR3 DNA reads TGTGCCACCAGCAACAGGGCGATGACCGGGGAGCTGTTTTTT. The variable domain in full, completed from reference TRBV15 and TRBJ2-2, reads DAMVIQNPRYQVTQFGKPVTLSCSQTLNHNVMYWYQQKSSQAPKLLFHYYDKDFNNEADTPDNFQSRRPNTSFCFLDIRSPGLGDTAMYLCATSNRAMTGELFFGEGSRLTVL.